This T cell receptor (beta chain) emerged from a study of T cell responses to AZD1222 COVID-19 vaccine. Study outcomes and limitations: AZD1222 recipients seropositive at baseline numbered only six or seven. Rises in breadth and depth of Spike-specific TCRs came after two AZD1222 doses. As reported, nearly half of all spike-specific TCRs target variant regions that are unmutated.

Note on this clone: Its antigen remains unknown.

Pooling of second doses given at about 4 or about 12 weeks was done. V lost 2 bases and J 5 bases, leaving 18 bases between the germline ends. The CDR3 contains 16 residues. The germline CDR1 and CDR2 sequences are KGHSH and LQKENI. The data were produced by immunoSEQ multiplex PCR, yet TCRdb's version contains in-frame clones alone and is incomplete. The sample holds about 89,000 clones; about 88% are singletons and the top ten take 5% to 6%. This clonotype was obtained from an adult who received the AZD1222 COVID-19 vaccine. The V call is TRBV18, the J call TRBJ1-1; the D is unclear. This sample comprised peripheral blood, obtained 28 days after the second AZD1222 dose. The CDR3 bases are TGTGCCAGCTCACCAGACATACTCGGGAGTAGTACTGAAGCTTTCTTT. It translates to CASSPDILGSSTEAFF.